This T cell receptor beta chain originates from a study of shared clonotypes between healthy human individuals. Study-level information: Participating donors consisted of two women and a few men aged 18 to 49.

Clones were sequenced by immunoSEQ multiplex PCR, and TCRdb holds only the in-frame ones, with some missing. The sample includes about 2.2 million clones, 80% to 95% of them seen just once. Trimming stripped 1 base from V and 6 bases from J, with 13 bases between. The CDR3 runs 15 residues. Germline V lookup: CDR1 MGHRA, CDR2 YSYEKL. Naive CD8 cells were CD45RO-negative, positively selected for CCR7, excluding terminally differentiated effector memory CD45RA+ cells. All participating donors were Caucasian adults from Nashville, Tennessee. This TCR was sampled from a man aged 18 to 35 in good health. Some clones in this sample may be carry-over from other donors' samples. The material sequenced was naive CD8+ T cells from PBMCs. J is TRBJ2-1 and V is TRBV4-1, with a weak D call TRBD2 (6 bases). The CDR3 region has the DNA TGCGCCAGCAGCCAAGTGGGGAGACTAGGCAATGAGCAGTTCTTC. As protein: CASSQVGRLGNEQFF.